This passage covers 3 T cell receptor beta chains from one sample sequenced in a study of response to subunit inactivated influenza vaccine. MiXCR, run by TCRdb on the RT-PCR reads, gives a single entry per CDR3 protein. The sample records about 700,000 distinct CDR3 sequences, around 13% being singletons. The sample in question was PBMCs from blood, obtained 14 days before vaccination. The receptors derive from a man aged 45 to 65 who received an inactivated influenza vaccine.

The chain uses TRBV20-1 and TRBJ2-5, with D tentatively TRBD2 (7 bases). Per germline, CDR1 DFQATT and CDR2 SNEGSKA (reference sequence). The CDR3 covers 17 residues. V shed 6 bases and J shed 3 bases, with 26 bases lying between them. CDR3: CSALGGAPGITEETQYF. The DNA of the CDR3 is TGCAGTGCCCTAGGGGGGGCACCGGGGATAACGGAAGAGACCCAGTACTTC.

V gene TRBV29-1 combines with J gene TRBJ2-5, with a tentative D call TRBD1 (6 bases). This CDR3 region has 12 residues. Trimming stripped 6 bases from V and 5 bases from J, with 13 bases between. The V gene's germline CDR1 is SQVTM and CDR2 ANQGSEA. The CDR3 DNA follows: TGCAGCGTCCTACAGGGTAGTGAGACCCAGTACTTC. Translating it yields CSVLQGSETQYF.

J is TRBJ2-1 and V is TRBV4-2; 10 nucleotides agree with TRBD1. Trimming cost V 1 base and J 4 bases; bases outside gene matches: 10. Germline lookup yields CDR1 LGHNA and CDR2 YNFKEQ. The CDR3 sequence is 18 residues long. CDR3: CASSQGGSRDRGYNEQFF. DNA of the CDR3: TGTGCCAGCAGCCAAGGGGGGTCCCGGGACAGGGGATACAATGAGCAGTTCTTC.